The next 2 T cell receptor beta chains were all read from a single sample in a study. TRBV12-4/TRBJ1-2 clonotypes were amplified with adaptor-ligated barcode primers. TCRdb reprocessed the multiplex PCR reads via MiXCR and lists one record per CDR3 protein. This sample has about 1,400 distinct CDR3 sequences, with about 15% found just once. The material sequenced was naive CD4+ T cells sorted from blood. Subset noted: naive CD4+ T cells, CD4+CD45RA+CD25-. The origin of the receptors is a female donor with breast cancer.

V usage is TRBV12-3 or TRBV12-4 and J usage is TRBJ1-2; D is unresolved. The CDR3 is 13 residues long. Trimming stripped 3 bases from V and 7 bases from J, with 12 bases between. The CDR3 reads CASSFPGLSGYTF. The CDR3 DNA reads TGTGCCAGCAGTTTTCCGGGGTTATCTGGCTACACCTTC.

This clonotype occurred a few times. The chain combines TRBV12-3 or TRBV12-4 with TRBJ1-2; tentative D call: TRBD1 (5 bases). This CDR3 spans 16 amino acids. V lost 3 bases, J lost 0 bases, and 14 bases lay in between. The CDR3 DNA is TGTGCCAGCAGTTTGACAGCGGGGCGAGCTAACTATGGCTACACCTTC. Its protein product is CASSLTAGRANYGYTF.